This T cell receptor (beta chain) came from a study of cytomegalovirus exposure and HLA in healthy donors. The study ran its PCR with 60 Vbeta and 13 Jbeta primers. Repertoires were generated with immunoSEQ multiplex PCR, while TCRdb's copy carries only in-frame clones and drops some. This repertoire shows under 130,000 clones, 70% to 80% found once; its top ten account for approximately 5.1%. In germline, CDR1 is SQVTM, CDR2 ANQGSEA. The CDR3 loop spans 15 amino acids. The V gene end was trimmed by 4 bases and the J gene end by 0 bases; junction bases not matched to a gene: 5. Points from the study as a whole: For presence/absence analyses, sequencing depth was assumed to be roughly uniform across donors. It was reportedly the case that the classifier diagnosed cytomegalovirus status with high specificity and sensitivity.

Concerning this clone itself: Its target is not known.

Participants comprised healthy donors of bone marrow. The sequenced material came from PBMCs. The sequence was collected from a female donor in good health and CMV-seropositive. The chain couples TRBV29-1 to TRBJ2-3; 9 positions match TRBD2. CDR3 sequence reads: CSVAFSGGSTDTQYF. CDR3 DNA: TGCAGCGTTGCCTTTAGCGGGGGAAGCACAGATACGCAGTATTTT.